A single sample is the source of the 5 T cell receptor beta chains below, sequenced in a study of blood T cell repertoires in COVID-19. Here immunoSEQ multiplex PCR was the method, and the copy in TCRdb shows in-frame clones only, minus some. The data show a few hundred thousand clones, around nine tenths seen once. Material for sequencing was peripheral blood. The source of these receptors is a man in his sixties with acute or convalescent COVID-19.

The chain uses TRBV5-8 and TRBJ2-1, with D possibly TRBD2 on 6 matching bases. CDR1 and CDR2 from the germline V gene are SGHTS and YDEGEE. V was pared by 2 bases and J by 6 bases, with 12 bases between. The CDR3 is 14 amino acids. CDR3 sequence: CASSFLGGGNEQFF. In DNA, the CDR3 is TGTGCCAGCAGCTTCCTCGGGGGTGGCAATGAGCAGTTCTTC.

The gene calls are TRBV9 and TRBJ2-6; D may be TRBD2 (6 bases). V lost 0 bases and J 0 bases, leaving 16 bases between the germline ends. The germline CDR1 and CDR2 sequences are SGDLS and YYNGEE. CDR3 size: 19 residues. The CDR3 DNA reads as TGTGCCAGCAGCGTAGTGTGGGGGGACGCCTACTCTGGGGCCAACGTCCTGACTTTC. Translating it yields CASSVVWGDAYSGANVLTF.

This chain connects TRBV7-8 to TRBJ1-4, with D unclear. The CDR3 sequence is 15 residues long. The V gene's germline CDR1 is SGHVS and CDR2 FQNEAQ. The V and J ends lost 6 bases and 5 bases respectively, with 16 bases between them. CDR3 in amino acids: CASRTSGPFNEKLFF. The DNA for the CDR3 is TGTGCCAGCAGAACCTCTGGGCCGTTCAATGAAAAACTGTTTTTT.

The rearrangement links TRBV18 to TRBJ1-6; D not resolved. V gave up 2 bases and J gave up 9 bases, with 11 bases separating them. CDR3 size: 14 residues. The V gene's germline CDR1 is KGHSH and CDR2 LQKENI. The CDR3 nucleotides are TGTGCCAGCTCACCAAGGAGGGTTACTTCACCCCTCCACTTT. Residues: CASSPRRVTSPLHF.

The V gene is TRBV10-3, the J gene TRBJ2-1; 12 positions match TRBD2. Germline-derived CDR1 and CDR2 are ENHRY and SYGVKD. CDR3 length: 17 amino acids. J lost 5 bases, V lost 4 bases, and 9 bases had no gene match. The CDR3 sequence is CAISGKTSGGPDNEQFF. The CDR3 region has the DNA TGTGCCATCAGTGGAAAAACTAGCGGGGGGCCCGACAATGAGCAGTTCTTC.